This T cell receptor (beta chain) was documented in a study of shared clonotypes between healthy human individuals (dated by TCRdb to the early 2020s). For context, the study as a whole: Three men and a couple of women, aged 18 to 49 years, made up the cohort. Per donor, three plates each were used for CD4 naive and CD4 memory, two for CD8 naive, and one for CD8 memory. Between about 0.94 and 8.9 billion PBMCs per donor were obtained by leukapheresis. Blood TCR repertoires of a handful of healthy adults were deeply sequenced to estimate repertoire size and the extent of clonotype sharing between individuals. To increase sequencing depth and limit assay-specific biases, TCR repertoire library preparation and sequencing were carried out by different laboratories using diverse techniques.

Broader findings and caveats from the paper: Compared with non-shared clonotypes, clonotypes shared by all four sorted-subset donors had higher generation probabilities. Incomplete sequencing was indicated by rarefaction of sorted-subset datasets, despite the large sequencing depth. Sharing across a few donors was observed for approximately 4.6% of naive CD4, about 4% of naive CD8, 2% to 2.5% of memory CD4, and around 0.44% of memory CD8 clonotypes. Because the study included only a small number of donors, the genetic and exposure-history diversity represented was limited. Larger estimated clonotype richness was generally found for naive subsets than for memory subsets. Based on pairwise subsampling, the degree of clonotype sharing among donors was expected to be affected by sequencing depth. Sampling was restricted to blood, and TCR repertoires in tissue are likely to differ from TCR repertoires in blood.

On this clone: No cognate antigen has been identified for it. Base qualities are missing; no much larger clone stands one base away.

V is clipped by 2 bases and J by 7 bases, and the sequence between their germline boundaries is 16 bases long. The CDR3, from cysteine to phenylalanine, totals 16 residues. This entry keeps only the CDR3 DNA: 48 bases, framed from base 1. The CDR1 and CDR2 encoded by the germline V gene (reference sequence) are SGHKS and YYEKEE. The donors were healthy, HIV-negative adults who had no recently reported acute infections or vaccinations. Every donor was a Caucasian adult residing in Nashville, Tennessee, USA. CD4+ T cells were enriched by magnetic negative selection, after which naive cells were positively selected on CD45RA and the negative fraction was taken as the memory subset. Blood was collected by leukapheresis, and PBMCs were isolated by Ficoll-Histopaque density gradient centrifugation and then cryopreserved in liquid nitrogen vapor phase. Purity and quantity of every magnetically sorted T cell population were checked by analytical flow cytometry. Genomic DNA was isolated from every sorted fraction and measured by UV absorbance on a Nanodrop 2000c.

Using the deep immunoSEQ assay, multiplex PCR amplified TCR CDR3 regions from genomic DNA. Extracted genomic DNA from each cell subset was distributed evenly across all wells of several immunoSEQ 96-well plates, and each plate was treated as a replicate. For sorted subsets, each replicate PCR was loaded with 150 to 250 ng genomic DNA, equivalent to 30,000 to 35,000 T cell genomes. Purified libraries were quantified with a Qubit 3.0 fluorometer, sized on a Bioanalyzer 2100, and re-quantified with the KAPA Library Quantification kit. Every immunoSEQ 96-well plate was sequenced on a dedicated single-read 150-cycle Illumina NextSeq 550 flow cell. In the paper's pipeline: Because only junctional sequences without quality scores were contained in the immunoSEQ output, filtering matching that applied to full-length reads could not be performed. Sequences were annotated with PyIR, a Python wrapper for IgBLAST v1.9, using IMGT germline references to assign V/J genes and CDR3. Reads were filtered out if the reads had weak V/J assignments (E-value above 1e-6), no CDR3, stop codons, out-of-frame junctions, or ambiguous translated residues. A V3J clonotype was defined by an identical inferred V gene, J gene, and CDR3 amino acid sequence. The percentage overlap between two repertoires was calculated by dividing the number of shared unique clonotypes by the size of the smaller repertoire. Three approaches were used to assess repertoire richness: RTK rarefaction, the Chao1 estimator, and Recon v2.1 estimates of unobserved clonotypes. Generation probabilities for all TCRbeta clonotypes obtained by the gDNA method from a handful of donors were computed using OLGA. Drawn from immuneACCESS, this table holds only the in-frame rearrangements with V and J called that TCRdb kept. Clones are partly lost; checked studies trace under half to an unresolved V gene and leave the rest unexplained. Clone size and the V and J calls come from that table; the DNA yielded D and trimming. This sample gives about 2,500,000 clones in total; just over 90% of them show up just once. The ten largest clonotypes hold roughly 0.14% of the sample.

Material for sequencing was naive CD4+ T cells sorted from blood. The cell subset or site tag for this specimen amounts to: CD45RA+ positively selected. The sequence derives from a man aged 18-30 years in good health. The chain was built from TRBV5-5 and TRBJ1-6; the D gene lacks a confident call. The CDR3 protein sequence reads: CASSFFGGGLNSPLHF. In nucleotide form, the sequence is TGTGCCAGCAGCTTTTTTGGTGGAGGCTTAAATTCACCCCTCCACTTT.